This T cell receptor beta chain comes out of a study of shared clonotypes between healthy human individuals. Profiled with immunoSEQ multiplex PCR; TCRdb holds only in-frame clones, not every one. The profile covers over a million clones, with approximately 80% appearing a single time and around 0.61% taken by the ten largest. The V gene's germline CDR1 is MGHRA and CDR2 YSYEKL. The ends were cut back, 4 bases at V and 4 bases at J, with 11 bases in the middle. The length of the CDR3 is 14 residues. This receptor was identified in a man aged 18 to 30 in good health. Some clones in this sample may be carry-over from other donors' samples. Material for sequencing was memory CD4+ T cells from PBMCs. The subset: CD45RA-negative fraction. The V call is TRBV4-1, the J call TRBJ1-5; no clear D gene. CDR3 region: CASSPPRTNQPQHF. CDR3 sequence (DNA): TGCGCCAGCAGCCCGCCCAGGACGAATCAGCCCCAGCATTTT.